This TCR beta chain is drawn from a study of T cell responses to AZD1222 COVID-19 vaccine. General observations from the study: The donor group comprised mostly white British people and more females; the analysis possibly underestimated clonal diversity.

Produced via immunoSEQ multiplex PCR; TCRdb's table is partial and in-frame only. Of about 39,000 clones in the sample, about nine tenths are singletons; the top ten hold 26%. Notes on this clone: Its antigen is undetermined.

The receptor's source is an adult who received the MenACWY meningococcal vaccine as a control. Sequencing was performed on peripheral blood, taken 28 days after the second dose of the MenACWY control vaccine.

As DNA, the CDR3 is TGTGCCAGCAGCCAAGAGTTACGTCAGGCTTCCTACGAGCAGTACTTC. It encodes CASSQELRQASYEQYF. The chain employs TRBV3-1 (or the pseudogene TRBV3-2) and TRBJ2-7; D is uncertain. This CDR3 contains 16 residues. CDR1 LGHDT and CDR2 YNNKEL come from the germline V gene (reference sequence). V was trimmed by 0 bases and J by 1 base, leaving 13 bases between them.